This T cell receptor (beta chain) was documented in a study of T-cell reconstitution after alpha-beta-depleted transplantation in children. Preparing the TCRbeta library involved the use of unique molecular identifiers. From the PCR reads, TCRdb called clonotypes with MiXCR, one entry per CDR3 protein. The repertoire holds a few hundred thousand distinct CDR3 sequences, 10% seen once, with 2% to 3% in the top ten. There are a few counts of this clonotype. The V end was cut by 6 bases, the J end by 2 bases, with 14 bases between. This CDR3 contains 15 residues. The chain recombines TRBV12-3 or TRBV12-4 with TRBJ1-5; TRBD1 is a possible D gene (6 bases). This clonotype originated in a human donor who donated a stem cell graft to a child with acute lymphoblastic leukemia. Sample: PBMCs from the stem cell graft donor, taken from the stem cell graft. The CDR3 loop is CASRSGVAGNQPQHF. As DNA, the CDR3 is TGTGCCAGCAGGTCAGGGGTAGCGGGCAATCAGCCCCAGCATTTT.